This T cell receptor beta chain was profiled in a study of blood T cells in healthy people across ages. Whole-study results and caveats: Estimated diversity that came from one million T cells was considered an underestimate.

Alongside a J-beta primer mix, a sample-barcoded 5' primer served in a second PCR lasting about 7 to 12 cycles. CDR3-containing paired-end reads numbered at least 2.5 million in each sample. TCRdb passed the 5' RACE reads through MiXCR, listing each CDR3 protein once. Here the sample spans some 1.4 million distinct CDR3 sequences, 40% to 50% being singletons. This clonotype showed up just a few times. The antigen remains unidentified. This clonotype originated in a young woman in good health. Input material: blood.

CDR3 amino acids: CSARDTGGVDTQYF. CDR3 in DNA: TGCAGTGCTAGAGATACAGGAGGGGTCGATACGCAGTATTTT. V and J are TRBV20-1 and TRBJ2-3, with D maybe TRBD2 (6 bases). Deletions cut 0 bases from V and 6 bases from J, with 13 bases between. Germline lookup yields CDR1 DFQATT and CDR2 SNEGSKA (reference sequence). The CDR3 contains 14 residues.